Shown below are 20 T cell receptor beta chains from a single sample sequenced in a study of identifying expanded T cells in peripheral blood. Profiled with immunoSEQ multiplex PCR; TCRdb holds only in-frame clones, not every one. The data hold roughly 61,000 clones, with around nine tenths observed a single time. Material for sequencing was blood. The receptors come from a person between 18 and 70 years old in good health.

The chain employs TRBV28 and TRBJ1-5; tentative D call: TRBD1 (6 bases). Trimming took off 6 bases at V and 7 bases at J, with 16 bases between the two ends. CDR3 length: 14 residues. The germline CDR1 and CDR2 sequences are MDHEN and SYDVKM. CDR3 protein: CASSLQGRGQPQHF. The CDR3 nucleotides are TGTGCCAGCAGCCTACAGGGTAGAGGGCAGCCCCAGCATTTT.

This chain uses TRBV7-8 with TRBJ2-3; 8 positions agree with TRBD2. The CDR3 length is 18 residues. Germline values: CDR1 SGHVS, CDR2 FQNEAQ. V lost 3 bases to trimming and J lost 0 bases; unmatched junction nucleotides: 11. The CDR3 sequence is CASSFDKAGGKSTDTQYF. Here the CDR3 DNA reads TGTGCCAGCAGCTTTGATAAGGCGGGGGGAAAGAGCACAGATACGCAGTATTTT.

The chain joins TRBV5-1 to TRBJ2-3; D is ambiguous. Trimming shortened V by 5 bases and J by 4 bases, and 14 bases separated the two germline ends. The CDR3 has 14 residues. In germline, CDR1 is SGHRS, CDR2 YFSETQ. CDR3 coding DNA: TGCGCCAGCAGTTCTGCGGCTATCCCAGATACGCAGTATTTT. It is translated as CASSSAAIPDTQYF.

The CDR3 nucleotides are TGTGCCAGCAGCCCTGACAGGTACCTAATGAACACTGAAGCTTTCTTT. This codes for CASSPDRYLMNTEAFF. V is TRBV7-8 and J is TRBJ1-1; tentatively, D is TRBD1 (6 bases). Germline V gene lookup returns CDR1 SGHVS and CDR2 FQNEAQ. V lost 5 bases to trimming and J lost 0 bases, with 16 bases between them. This CDR3 spans 16 amino acids.

The V call is TRBV27, the J call TRBJ1-5; 8 nucleotides agree with TRBD1. Trimming took 0 bases from V and 6 from J; bases not matched to a gene: 7. Germline V CDR1 and CDR2: MNHEY, SMNVEV (reference sequence). This CDR3 is built from 16 residues. The CDR3, as DNA: TGTGCCAGCAGTTTATCGATGGGGACAGGTGGTCAGCCCCAGCATTTT. It yields the protein CASSLSMGTGGQPQHF.

The chain links TRBV6-4 to TRBJ2-3; D is uncertain. Trimming took off 5 bases at V and 0 bases at J, with 6 bases between the two ends. The CDR3 contains 13 residues. The germline gives CDR1 MRHNA, CDR2 SNTAGT. The CDR3 sequence is CASSYDSTDTQYF. The CDR3 coding sequence is TGTGCCAGCAGTTACGATAGCACAGATACGCAGTATTTT.

The chain has TRBV9 and TRBJ2-3, with 7 bases fitting TRBD1. The CDR3 is made up of 15 amino acids. V shed 0 bases and J 7 bases; nucleotides not matched to a gene: 8. Germline assignment: CDR1 SGDLS and CDR2 YYNGEE. The CDR3 DNA reads as TGTGCCAGCAGCGTAGGGATCCAGGGGGAATATACGCAGTATTTT. This translates into CASSVGIQGEYTQYF. Based on the CDR3 plus reference TRBV9 and TRBJ2-3, the full variable domain is DSGVTQTPKHLITATGQRVTLRCSPRSGDLSVYWYQQSLDQGLQFLIQYYNGEERAKGNILERFSAQQFPDLHSELNLSSLELGDSALYFCASSVGIQGEYTQYFGPGTRLTVL.

The rearrangement uses TRBV30 and TRBJ2-1, with 12 bases fitting TRBD2. CDR1 GTSNPN and CDR2 SVGIG come from the germline V gene (reference sequence). The length of the CDR3 is 15 residues. Trimming took 4 bases from V and 9 from J; bases not matched to a gene: 10. This chain's CDR3 is CAWTPASGGAREQFF. CDR3 coding DNA: TGTGCCTGGACCCCCGCTAGCGGGGGGGCACGTGAGCAGTTCTTC.

The chain links TRBV5-1 to TRBJ1-2, with TRBD1 identical over 10 bases. Germline V gene sequence: CDR1 SGHRS, CDR2 YFSETQ. The trim removed 4 bases at V and 3 bases at J, leaving 6 bases unmatched. The CDR3 sequence is 15 residues long. The CDR3 nucleotides are TGCGCCAGCAGCCCGACAGGGGGCGCAGACTATGGCTACACCTTC. This encodes CASSPTGGADYGYTF.

V and J are TRBV7-9 and TRBJ1-2; 7 bases align to TRBD1. V was clipped by 1 base and J by 8 bases; unmatched bases: 7. Germline CDR1 and CDR2: SEHNR and FQNEAQ (reference sequence). The CDR3 totals 14 residues. CDR3 sequence: CASSLGQGVEGYTF. CDR3 in DNA: TGTGCCAGCAGCTTAGGGCAGGGGGTAGAAGGCTACACCTTC.

The gene calls are TRBV2 and TRBJ2-3; the match to TRBD2 covers 8 bases. The CDR3 contains 15 residues. Germline assignment: CDR1 SNHLY and CDR2 FYNNEI. With 4 bases clipped from V and 2 bases from J, the junction kept 5 bases outside the gene matches. Written as DNA, the CDR3 is TGTGCCAGCAGTGCCACTAGCGGTACCACAGATACGCAGTATTTT. It is translated as CASSATSGTTDTQYF.

CDR3 region: CASSAGQGVVDTQYF. The CDR3 DNA is TGTGCCAGCAGTGCAGGACAGGGGGTAGTAGATACGCAGTATTTT. V usage is TRBV6-6 and J usage is TRBJ2-3; 10 bases agree with TRBD1. Per germline, CDR1 MNHNY and CDR2 SVGAGI (reference sequence). V lost 5 bases and J lost 5; bases outside the gene matches: 7. The CDR3 totals 15 residues.

This chain uses TRBV9 with TRBJ2-7, with 9 nucleotides matching TRBD2. The CDR3 runs to 15 residues. Trimming cost V 0 bases and J 3 bases; bases outside gene matches: 4. Per the germline V gene, CDR1 is SGDLS and CDR2 is YYNGEE. The CDR3 region has the DNA TGTGCCAGCAGCGTAGGAGTTAGCGGGAGCTACGAGCAGTACTTC. Translation: CASSVGVSGSYEQYF.

This chain joins TRBV11-3 and TRBJ2-7, with 9 nucleotides matching TRBD1. The CDR3 has 16 residues. Germline V gene lookup returns CDR1 SGHNT and CDR2 YENEEA. Trimming took 1 base from V and 5 from J; bases not matched to a gene: 9. CDR3 region: CASSLAGTGYGHEQYF. The CDR3 DNA follows: TGTGCCAGCAGCTTAGCGGGGACAGGGTATGGACACGAGCAGTACTTC.

This clone is a singleton in its sample. The rearrangement joins TRBV7-2 to TRBJ2-1, with D uncertain. The CDR3 covers 14 residues. Germline V gives CDR1 SGHTA, CDR2 FQGNSA. The ends were cut back, 5 bases at V and 9 bases at J, with 17 bases in the middle. The CDR3 region is CASSPGTPNVEQFF. CDR3 DNA: TGTGCCAGCAGCCCGGGCACCCCGAACGTTGAGCAGTTCTTC.

The chain recombines TRBV5-5 with TRBJ2-7; 8 nucleotides agree with TRBD1. The CDR3 has 13 amino acids. Unmatched junction bases numbered 2, after V lost 4 bases and J lost 2 bases. Germline CDR1 reads SGHKS; CDR2 reads YYEKEE (reference sequence). The CDR3 coding sequence is TGTGCCAGCAGCGTGACAGGGGCCTACGAGCAGTACTTC. It yields the protein CASSVTGAYEQYF.

J is TRBJ2-1 and V is TRBV11-1, with TRBD2 as a possible D gene (6 bases). Germline values: CDR1 SGHAT, CDR2 FQDESV (reference sequence). V lost 3 bases and J 5 bases, leaving 17 bases between the germline ends. The CDR3 consists of 16 residues. The CDR3 DNA sequence: TGTGCCAGCAGCTTTGGGGCGGGAACTTTAAACAATGAGCAGTTCTTC. Its translation is CASSFGAGTLNNEQFF. Supplemented by reference TRBV11-1 and TRBJ2-1, the full variable domain reads EAEVAQSPRYKITEKSQAVAFWCDPISGHATLYWYRQILGQGPELLVQFQDESVVDDSQLPKDRFSAERLKGVDSTLKIQPAELGDSAMYLCASSFGAGTLNNEQFFGPGTRLTVL.

The rearrangement joins TRBV5-6 to TRBJ2-7; TRBD2 aligns across 7 bases. CDR3 length equals 14 residues. V dropped 1 base and J dropped 4; count of bases not matched to a gene: 5. Germline lookup yields CDR1 SGHDT and CDR2 YYEEEE. CDR3 region: CASSLYQGGYEQYF. The DNA for the CDR3 is TGTGCCAGCAGCTTGTACCAGGGAGGGTACGAGCAGTACTTC.

The V call is TRBV19, the J call TRBJ1-1; D gene unclear. Trimming took 5 bases from V and 3 from J, leaving 7 bases between them. Germline loops: CDR1 LNHDA, CDR2 SQIVND (reference sequence). The CDR3 is made up of 12 amino acids. For the CDR3, the DNA is TGTGCCAGTAGTCCCCGGGACACTGAAGCTTTCTTT. Its translation: CASSPRDTEAFF.

V usage is TRBV9 and J usage is TRBJ1-2; 9 positions match TRBD1. The CDR3 extends over 17 amino acids. From germline, CDR1 is SGDLS and CDR2 YYNGEE. With V trimmed by 0 bases and J by 4 bases, 10 bases remained unmatched. For the CDR3, the DNA is TGTGCCAGCAGCGTAGCGGACAGGGGACCGTATACCTATGGCTACACCTTC. As protein: CASSVADRGPYTYGYTF.